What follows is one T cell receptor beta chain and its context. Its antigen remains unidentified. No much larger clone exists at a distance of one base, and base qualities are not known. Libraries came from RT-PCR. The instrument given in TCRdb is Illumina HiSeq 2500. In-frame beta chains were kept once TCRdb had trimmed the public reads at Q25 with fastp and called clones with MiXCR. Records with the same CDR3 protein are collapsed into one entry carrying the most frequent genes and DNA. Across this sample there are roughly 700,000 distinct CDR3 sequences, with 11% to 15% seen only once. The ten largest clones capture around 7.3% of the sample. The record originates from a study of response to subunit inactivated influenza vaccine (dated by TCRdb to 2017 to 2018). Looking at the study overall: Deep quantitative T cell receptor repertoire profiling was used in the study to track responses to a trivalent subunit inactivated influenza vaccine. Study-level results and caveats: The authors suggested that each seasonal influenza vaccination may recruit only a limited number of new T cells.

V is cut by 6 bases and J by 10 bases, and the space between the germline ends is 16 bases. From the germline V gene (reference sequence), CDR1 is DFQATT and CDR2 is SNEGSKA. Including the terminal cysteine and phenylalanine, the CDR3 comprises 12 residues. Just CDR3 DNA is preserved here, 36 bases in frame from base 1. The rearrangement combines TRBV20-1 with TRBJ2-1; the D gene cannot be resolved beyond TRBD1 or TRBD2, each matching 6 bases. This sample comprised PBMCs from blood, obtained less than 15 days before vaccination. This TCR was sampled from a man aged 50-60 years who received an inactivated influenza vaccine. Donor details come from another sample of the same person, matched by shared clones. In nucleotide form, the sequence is TGCAGTGCCCCCTGGGGGGCCGGGGAGCAGTTCTTC. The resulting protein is CSAPWGAGEQFF.